The 13 T cell receptor beta chains listed next were all sequenced from one sample in a study of cytomegalovirus exposure and HLA in healthy donors. This PCR relied on a set of 60 Vbeta primers and 13 Jbeta primers. Only in-frame clones appear in the TCRdb table, and some are missing; sequencing was by immunoSEQ multiplex PCR. The table records approximately 88,000 clones, 50% to 80% of them present only once. The specimen was PBMCs. These receptors all stem from a man in his sixties in good health and CMV-seronegative.

The V call is TRBV6-5, the J call TRBJ1-1; possibly TRBD1 for D (5 bases). V was shortened by 0 bases and J by 11 bases, with 19 bases between the two germline ends. The CDR3 spans 15 residues. CDR1 and CDR2 (germline): MNHEY, SVGAGI. The CDR3 nucleotides are TGTGCCAGCAGTTACTCGCAGGGAGGGAGTAGTGCGGCTTTCTTT. This encodes CASSYSQGGSSAAFF.

The genes are TRBV19 and TRBJ1-1, with D possibly being TRBD1 (5 bases). Germline assignment: CDR1 LNHDA and CDR2 SQIVND (reference sequence). This CDR3 has 14 amino acids. V gave up 3 bases and J gave up 4 bases, with 12 bases separating them. The CDR3 sequence is CASSMGRTTTEAFF. DNA for the CDR3: TGTGCCAGTAGTATGGGGCGGACAACCACTGAAGCTTTCTTT.

The chain uses TRBV9 and TRBJ2-2; the D is unclear. Per germline, CDR1 SGDLS and CDR2 YYNGEE. This CDR3 has 15 amino acids. Trimming left V 2 bases short and J 3 bases short, with 11 bases between. This chain's CDR3 is CASSVYDFHTGELFF. CDR3 nucleotide sequence: TGTGCCAGCAGCGTCTACGACTTTCACACCGGGGAGCTGTTTTTT. The full variable domain, in which reference TRBV9 and TRBJ2-2 provide the parts outside the CDR3, is DSGVTQTPKHLITATGQRVTLRCSPRSGDLSVYWYQQSLDQGLQFLIQYYNGEERAKGNILERFSAQQFPDLHSELNLSSLELGDSALYFCASSVYDFHTGELFFGEGSRLTVL.

A word on this clone: The sample has other DNA sequences that encode this CDR3 too. The gene calls are TRBV5-1 and TRBJ1-5, with D possibly matching TRBD1 (5 bases). V lost 2 bases and J lost 1, with 10 bases in between. The CDR3 extends over 15 amino acids. CDR1 SGHRS and CDR2 YFSETQ come from the germline V gene. The CDR3 loop is CASSFSGSSNQPQHF. Written as DNA, the CDR3 is TGCGCCAGCAGCTTCTCAGGGTCCAGCAATCAGCCCCAGCATTTT. Together with reference TRBV5-1 and TRBJ1-5, the CDR3 gives the full variable domain: KAGVTQTPRYLIKTRGQQVTLSCSPISGHRSVSWYQQTPGQGLQFLFEYFSETQRNKGNFPGRFSGRQFSNSRSEMNVSTLELGDSALYLCASSFSGSSNQPQHFGDGTRLSIL.

This clone has only a few counts. The chain combines TRBV5-1 with TRBJ2-5, with D perhaps matching TRBD2 (5 bases). The CDR3 is 13 residues long. V was trimmed by 4 bases and J by 2 bases, leaving 9 bases between them. Germline loops: CDR1 SGHRS, CDR2 YFSETQ. For the CDR3, the DNA is TGCGCCAGCAGCCCGGGATTTCAAGAGACCCAGTACTTC. Protein product: CASSPGFQETQYF.

The rearrangement links TRBV10-3 to TRBJ2-7; TRBD1 agrees at 9 bases. Trimming cost V 4 bases and J 3 bases; bases outside gene matches: 10. The CDR3 loop spans 16 amino acids. Germline CDR1 reads ENHRY; CDR2 reads SYGVKD. The CDR3 loop is CAISAPIQGASYEQYF. In nucleotides, the CDR3 is TGTGCCATCAGTGCCCCAATACAGGGGGCAAGCTACGAGCAGTACTTC.

The chain couples TRBV7-9 to TRBJ2-5, with D possibly TRBD2 on 6 matching bases. The germline gives CDR1 SEHNR, CDR2 FQNEAQ (reference sequence). The V gene lost 3 bases and the J gene lost 2 bases, with 13 bases spanning the gap. The CDR3 has 15 residues. CDR3 bases: TGTGCCAGCAGCTTCCTCGCGGGGATTCAAGAGACCCAGTACTTC. Protein sequence: CASSFLAGIQETQYF.

V usage is TRBV15 and J usage is TRBJ2-3, with D possibly TRBD2 on 5 matching bases. This CDR3 has 15 residues. V was pared by 0 bases and J by 1 base, with 8 bases between. Looked up from germline, CDR1 is LNHNV and CDR2 is YYDKDF (reference sequence). This chain's CDR3 is CATSRERVGTDTQYF. The CDR3 DNA reads TGTGCCACCAGCAGAGAGCGGGTGGGCACAGATACGCAGTATTTT. The full variable domain, its missing parts supplied by reference TRBV15 and TRBJ2-3, is DAMVIQNPRYQVTQFGKPVTLSCSQTLNHNVMYWYQQKSSQAPKLLFHYYDKDFNNEADTPDNFQSRRPNTSFCFLDIRSPGLGDTAMYLCATSRERVGTDTQYFGPGTRLTVL.

This chain joins TRBV7-6 and TRBJ2-1; D possibly corresponds to TRBD1 (5 bases). The CDR3 extends over 15 amino acids. Germline CDR1 is SGHVS and CDR2 is FNYEAQ. V lost 5 bases and J lost 4, with 15 bases in between. Written as DNA, the CDR3 is TGTGCCAGCAGCCTAGACGTAGGGGCATACAATGAGCAGTTCTTC. Protein product: CASSLDVGAYNEQFF.

The V gene is TRBV10-1, the J gene TRBJ2-3; a possible D gene is TRBD2 (5 bases). Trimming took off 3 bases at V and 8 bases at J, with 9 bases between the two ends. This CDR3 contains 12 residues. Germline V gene lookup returns CDR1 WNHNN and CDR2 SYGVQD (reference sequence). This CDR3 reads CASSEDYGTQYF. The CDR3 bases are TGCGCCAGCAGTGAAGACTATGGTACGCAGTATTTT.

This clone occurred a few times. CDR3 in DNA: TGTGCCAGCAGTCTTACAGGGGGCGGTGAAGCTTTCTTT. This codes for CASSLTGGGEAFF. The chain links TRBV5-6 to TRBJ1-1; TRBD1 aligns across 9 bases. V trimming: 5 bases; J trimming: 7 bases; junction bases outside the gene matches: 6. From germline, CDR1 is SGHDT and CDR2 YYEEEE. The CDR3 runs 13 residues.

This clone was detected a few times. This sequence joins TRBV14 and TRBJ2-5; D possibly corresponds to TRBD1 (6 bases). TRBJ2-7 matches the DNA end more closely, so the J call is doubtful. Per germline, CDR1 SGHDN and CDR2 FVKESK. The CDR3 has 14 amino acids. CDR3 sequence: CASSLRQVTSEQYF. The CDR3 DNA is TGTGCCAGCAGCCTCCGACAGGTTACTAGCGAGCAGTACTTC.

Notes on this clone: An end of the junction does not agree with germline; a read error may underlie this. The rearrangement uses TRBV6-4 and TRBJ1-6; a weak D match, TRBD1 (5 bases). The CDR3 is 13 amino acids. Germline CDR1 MRHNA, CDR2 SNTAGT. CDR3 DNA: TGTGCCAGCACTGACAGACAAATTTCACCCCTCCACTTT. This encodes CASTDRQISPLHF.